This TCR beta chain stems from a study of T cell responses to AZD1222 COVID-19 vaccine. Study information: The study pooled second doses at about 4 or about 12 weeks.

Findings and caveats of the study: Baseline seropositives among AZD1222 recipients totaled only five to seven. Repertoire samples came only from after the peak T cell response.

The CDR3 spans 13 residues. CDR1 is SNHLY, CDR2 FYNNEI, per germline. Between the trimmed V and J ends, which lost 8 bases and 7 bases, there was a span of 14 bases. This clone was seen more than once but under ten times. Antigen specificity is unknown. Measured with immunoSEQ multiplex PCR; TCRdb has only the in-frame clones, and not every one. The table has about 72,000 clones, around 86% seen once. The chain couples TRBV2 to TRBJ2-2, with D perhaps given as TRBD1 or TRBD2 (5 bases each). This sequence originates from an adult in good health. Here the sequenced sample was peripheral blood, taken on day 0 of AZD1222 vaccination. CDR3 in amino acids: CASLRETGGELFF. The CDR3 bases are TGTGCCAGCCTCAGGGAGACGGGCGGGGAGCTGTTTTTT. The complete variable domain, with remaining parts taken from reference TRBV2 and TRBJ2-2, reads EPEVTQTPSHQVTQMGQEVILRCVPISNHLYFYWYRQILGQKVEFLVSFYNNEISEKSEIFDDQFSVERPDGSNFTLKIRSTKLEDSAMYFCASLRETGGELFFGEGSRLTVL.